This passage covers 23 T cell receptor beta chains from one sample sequenced in a study of OX40 agonist ivuxolimab in advanced cancers. Assay used: immunoSEQ multiplex PCR; TCRdb lists only in-frame clones, some missing. The data show over 70,000 clones, with over 75% seen just once and about 0.3% held by the top ten. The input for sequencing was CD4+ or CD8+ T cells sorted from blood, taken in a trial of the OX40 agonist ivuxolimab. The receptors derive from an adult with an advanced solid tumor such as melanoma, head and neck, liver or kidney cancer.

J is TRBJ2-1 and V is TRBV7-9; the D is unclear. The germline CDR1 and CDR2 sequences are SEHNR and FQNEAQ (reference sequence). The V end was cut by 4 bases, the J end by 9 bases, with 7 bases between. The CDR3 runs 11 residues. The CDR3 protein is CASSSAVEQFF. The CDR3, as DNA: TGTGCCAGCAGCTCAGCCGTTGAGCAGTTCTTC.

The V and J genes are TRBV2 and TRBJ1-4; TRBD1 agrees at 8 bases. The ends lost 2 bases at V and 2 bases at J; junction bases unmatched: 7. The CDR3 covers 17 residues. Germline V gene data show CDR1 as SNHLY and CDR2 as FYNNEI. CDR3: CASSESLWTGTNEKLFF. The CDR3 DNA reads as TGTGCCAGCAGTGAATCCCTTTGGACAGGGACTAATGAAAAACTGTTTTTT. The variable domain in full, completed from reference TRBV2 and TRBJ1-4, reads EPEVTQTPSHQVTQMGQEVILRCVPISNHLYFYWYRQILGQKVEFLVSFYNNEISEKSEIFDDQFSVERPDGSNFTLKIRSTKLEDSAMYFCASSESLWTGTNEKLFFGSGTQLSVL.

This chain connects TRBV7-2 to TRBJ2-3, with D possibly being TRBD2 (6 bases). V was cut by 0 bases and J by 5 bases, with 18 bases left in between. CDR3 length equals 17 residues. CDR1 and CDR2 (germline): SGHTA, FQGNSA. CDR3 region: CASSLAVSTGVRDTQYF. CDR3 coding DNA: TGTGCCAGCAGCTTAGCCGTCTCAACGGGGGTAAGAGATACGCAGTATTTT. Using reference TRBV7-2 and TRBJ2-3 for the parts outside the CDR3, the full variable domain is GAGVSQSPSNKVTEKGKDVELRCDPISGHTALYWYRQSLGQGLEFLIYFQGNSAPDKSGLPSDRFSAERTGGSVSTLTIQRTQQEDSAVYLCASSLAVSTGVRDTQYFGPGTRLTVL.

The chain is built from TRBV19 and TRBJ1-2; 12 bases align to TRBD1. The trim removed 3 bases at V and 4 bases at J, leaving 9 bases unmatched. The CDR3 is 17 amino acids. The V gene's germline CDR1 is LNHDA and CDR2 SQIVND (reference sequence). CDR3 residues: CASSMLGQGAHRYGYTF. In DNA form, the CDR3 reads TGTGCCAGTAGTATGTTGGGACAGGGGGCGCATCGCTATGGCTACACCTTC.

The V call is TRBV5-8, the J call TRBJ2-7; D remains unclear. Germline-derived CDR1 and CDR2 are SGHTS and YDEGEE. V dropped 0 bases and J dropped 0 bases, with 7 bases sitting between them. The CDR3 contains 14 residues. The CDR3 region is CASSLAATSYEQYF. CDR3 nucleotide sequence: TGTGCCAGCAGCTTGGCCGCGACCTCCTACGAGCAGTACTTC.

J is TRBJ2-5 and V is TRBV5-1; tentative D call: TRBD1 (5 bases). Germline V gene lookup returns CDR1 SGHRS and CDR2 YFSETQ. This CDR3 region has 15 residues. V lost 0 bases and J lost 2, with 11 bases in between. As DNA, the CDR3 is TGCGCCAGCAGCTTGGAGATAAGGGGACAAGAGACCCAGTACTTC. It is translated as CASSLEIRGQETQYF.

The V gene is TRBV2, the J gene TRBJ1-4; no firm D call. V was clipped by 4 bases and J by 8 bases, with 14 bases between them. Germline assignment: CDR1 SNHLY and CDR2 FYNNEI. This CDR3 is built from 14 residues. CDR3 loop: CASSAQALLEKLFF. The CDR3 nucleotides are TGTGCCAGCAGTGCGCAGGCCTTATTGGAAAAACTGTTTTTT.

The chain couples TRBV14 to TRBJ2-3, with 7 bases identical to TRBD1. The germline V gene has CDR1 SGHDN and CDR2 FVKESK. V was pared by 5 bases and J by 10 bases, with 12 bases of the junction left unmatched. This CDR3 comprises 14 residues. The CDR3: CASSKGGSFPAQYF. In DNA form, the CDR3 reads TGTGCCAGCAGCAAAGGGGGCTCCTTCCCCGCGCAGTATTTT.

V usage is TRBV18 and J usage is TRBJ1-2; D unclear. The germline V gene encodes CDR1 KGHSH and CDR2 LQKENI. The CDR3 has 13 residues. Trimming took 4 bases from V and 7 from J, leaving 13 bases between them. The CDR3 DNA follows: TGTGCCAGCTCACTTGAGGGAGTCGCTGGCTACACCTTC. Translating it yields CASSLEGVAGYTF.

The chain joins TRBV7-6 to TRBJ2-5; D uncertain. Trimming cost V 1 base and J 1 base, with 13 bases left between them. This CDR3 has 16 residues. Per germline, CDR1 SGHVS and CDR2 FNYEAQ. The DNA for the CDR3 is TGTGCCAGCAGCTTAGGTAGTGTGGGTGCCCAAGAGACCCAGTACTTC. It codes for CASSLGSVGAQETQYF.

The CDR3 loop reads CASSSLESRPQHF. The CDR3 DNA reads as TGTGCCAGCAGCTCGTTAGAGTCTCGGCCCCAGCATTTT. The chain combines TRBV7-2 with TRBJ1-5; unclear D gene. CDR1 and CDR2 (germline): SGHTA, FQGNSA. With 4 bases removed from V and 9 bases from J, the gap between germline ends came to 13 bases. The CDR3 loop spans 13 amino acids.

The rearrangement links TRBV2 to TRBJ1-5; TRBD1 might be the D (6 bases). Trimming cost V 6 bases and J 3 bases, with 18 bases left between them. CDR3 length: 16 residues. CDR1 is SNHLY and CDR2 is FYNNEI in the germline V gene. Here the CDR3 reads CASRGVTGRINQPQHF. DNA of the CDR3: TGTGCCAGCAGAGGAGTGACAGGCCGCATCAATCAGCCCCAGCATTTT. Full variable domain (rest looked up from reference TRBV2 and TRBJ1-5): EPEVTQTPSHQVTQMGQEVILRCVPISNHLYFYWYRQILGQKVEFLVSFYNNEISEKSEIFDDQFSVERPDGSNFTLKIRSTKLEDSAMYFCASRGVTGRINQPQHFGDGTRLSIL.

This chain uses TRBV6-1 with TRBJ1-5; D ambiguous. CDR3 size: 15 residues. Germline assignment: CDR1 MNHNS and CDR2 SASEGT. Trimming removed 11 bases at V and 0 bases at J, with 17 bases between. CDR3 DNA: TGTGCCGTTACTGTCGGTAGATCTAGCAATCAGCCCCAGCATTTT. This encodes CAVTVGRSSNQPQHF.

This chain joins TRBV10-2 and TRBJ1-5; D is undetermined. V was pared by 2 bases and J by 2 bases, with 4 bases between. The CDR3 loop spans 13 amino acids. The germline V gene has CDR1 WSHSY and CDR2 SAAADI. CDR3 nucleotide sequence: TGCGCCAGCAGTGAGACAGGCAATCAGCCCCAGCATTTT. It encodes CASSETGNQPQHF.

This clone was counted a single time. This chain uses TRBV19 with TRBJ1-6; D is possibly TRBD1 (6 bases). CDR1 and CDR2 from the germline V gene are LNHDA and SQIVND (reference sequence). V lost 4 bases to trimming and J lost 2 bases, with 24 bases between them. The CDR3 has 20 residues. In nucleotides, the CDR3 is TGTGCCAGTAGTACTGGAAACCCAAACAGGGTATTGCCCTATAATTCACCCCTCCACTTT. It translates to CASSTGNPNRVLPYNSPLHF.

The chain carries TRBV27 and TRBJ2-3; TRBD2 aligns across 10 bases. V dropped 2 bases and J dropped 0; count of bases not matched to a gene: 2. CDR1 and CDR2 (germline): MNHEY, SMNVEV (reference sequence). The CDR3 is 16 residues long. CDR3 nucleotide sequence: TGTGCCAGCAGTTTAGGACTAGCGGCTAGCACAGATACGCAGTATTTT. It is translated as CASSLGLAASTDTQYF.

The rearrangement links TRBV19 to TRBJ1-6, with 11 positions matching TRBD1. The CDR3 has 14 amino acids. The germline V gene encodes CDR1 LNHDA and CDR2 SQIVND (reference sequence). V was pared by 9 bases and J by 7 bases, with 5 bases of the junction left unmatched. CDR3 nucleotides: TGTGCCAGCAGGACAGGGGGCTTGAATTCACCCCTCCACTTT. Translation: CASRTGGLNSPLHF.

V and J are TRBV4-3 and TRBJ2-2, with D possibly being TRBD1 (5 bases). CDR1 is LGHNA and CDR2 is YSLEER in the germline V gene. The ends were cut back, 1 base at V and 1 base at J, with 7 bases in the middle. The CDR3 has 15 amino acids. The CDR3 DNA is TGCGCCAGCAGCCAAGGGGGCCGGAACACCGGGGAGCTGTTTTTT. As protein: CASSQGGRNTGELFF.

The CDR3 here is CASSLGQGSAETQYF. The CDR3, as DNA: TGCGCCAGCAGCTTGGGACAGGGTTCGGCGGAGACCCAGTACTTC. The rearrangement links TRBV5-1 to TRBJ2-5; the match to TRBD1 covers 7 bases. The CDR3 loop spans 15 amino acids. Germline trimming cut 0 bases from V and 5 bases from J; bases unmatched to any gene: 7. Looked up from germline, CDR1 is SGHRS and CDR2 is YFSETQ.

The table lists this clone with a few counts. The chain uses TRBV4-2 and TRBJ1-5, with no clear D. From germline, CDR1 is LGHNA and CDR2 YNFKEQ. V was cut by 1 base and J by 7 bases, with 8 bases left in between. This CDR3 has 13 residues. CDR3 nucleotides: TGTGCCAGCAGCCAAGGGGTGGAGCAGCCCCAGCATTTT. Protein sequence: CASSQGVEQPQHF.

Only one count was recorded for this clone. The chain employs TRBV4-3 and TRBJ2-2; unclear D gene. Trimming took 1 base from V and 7 from J, leaving 10 bases between them. Germline-derived CDR1 and CDR2 are LGHNA and YSLEER. The CDR3 consists of 14 residues. This CDR3 reads CASSQGGFGGELFF. CDR3 in DNA: TGCGCCAGCAGCCAAGGAGGCTTTGGCGGGGAGCTGTTTTTT.

This chain uses TRBV6-1 with TRBJ2-7, with D uncertain. The CDR3 has 14 amino acids. CDR1 is MNHNS and CDR2 is SASEGT in the germline V gene. V was shortened by 3 bases and J by 2 bases, with 11 bases between the two germline ends. The chain's CDR3 is CASSEAPFPYEQYF. The CDR3 coding sequence is TGTGCCAGCAGTGAGGCCCCATTTCCCTACGAGCAGTACTTC.

V is TRBV10-3 and J is TRBJ1-5; TRBD1 matches at 8 bases. V gave up 3 bases and J gave up 5 bases; unmatched junction bases: 6. Germline CDR1 is ENHRY and CDR2 is SYGVKD. The CDR3 extends over 15 amino acids. The CDR3 coding sequence is TGTGCCATCAGTGACTCCGACAGGGGATATCAGCCCCAGCATTTT. As protein: CAISDSDRGYQPQHF.